The 20 T cell receptor beta chains below all came from one sample that was sequenced in a study of blood T cell repertoires in COVID-19. Sequenced by immunoSEQ multiplex PCR; TCRdb stores in-frame clones only, minus some. The sample lists over 600,000 clones; 70% to 90% were seen once. The sequencing input was peripheral blood. These receptor sequences come from a woman aged 18-29 years with acute or convalescent COVID-19.

The chain recombines TRBV5-1 with TRBJ2-1; TRBD2 agrees at 9 bases. V lost 6 bases, J lost 5 bases, and 21 bases stayed unmatched. The CDR3 loop spans 19 amino acids. Per the germline V gene, CDR1 is SGHRS and CDR2 is YFSETQ. CDR3 coding DNA: TGCGCCAGCATGAGAGGCGGAGGGGAGGGGACTAGCCCCCACAATGAGCAGTTCTTC. This translates into CASMRGGGEGTSPHNEQFF.

V gene TRBV5-1 combines with J gene TRBJ2-7; TRBD1 matches 8 bases. Looked up from germline, CDR1 is SGHRS and CDR2 is YFSETQ. The V segment lost 4 bases and the J segment 3 bases; nucleotides outside the gene matches: 6. The CDR3 extends over 14 amino acids. The CDR3 DNA follows: TGCGCCAGCAGCCATGGGACAGGAAGCTACGAGCAGTACTTC. Its protein product is CASSHGTGSYEQYF.

The rearrangement links TRBV5-4 to TRBJ1-5; weak D call: TRBD1 (6 bases). V was pared by 4 bases and J by 4 bases, with 9 bases between. CDR3 size: 13 residues. Germline CDR1 is SGHNT and CDR2 is YYREEE (reference sequence). Here the CDR3 reads CASSPDSNQPQHF. The CDR3 nucleotides read TGTGCCAGCAGCCCGGACAGTAATCAGCCCCAGCATTTT.

The rearrangement uses TRBV25-1 and TRBJ1-1; 7 positions match TRBD1. Germline values: CDR1 MGHDK, CDR2 SYGVNS. The CDR3 spans 16 residues. Germline trimming cut 5 bases from V and 11 bases from J; bases unmatched to any gene: 20. Written as DNA, the CDR3 is TGTGCCAGCAGTCCTCAACAGGGGAAGGGGCCTTTAGGGGCTTTCTTT. This translates into CASSPQQGKGPLGAFF.

The genes are TRBV19 and TRBJ1-6, with unresolved D. Germline V gene sequence: CDR1 LNHDA, CDR2 SQIVND (reference sequence). The CDR3 has 14 amino acids. V lost 5 bases and J lost 0, with 5 bases in between. CDR3 nucleotides: TGTGCCAGTAGTGCGGCCTCCTATAATTCACCCCTCCACTTT. Protein product: CASSAASYNSPLHF.

This sequence joins TRBV27 and TRBJ1-5; D gene uncertain. CDR3 length: 15 amino acids. Germline lookup yields CDR1 MNHEY and CDR2 SMNVEV (reference sequence). Trimming stripped 4 bases from V and 3 bases from J, with 13 bases between. This chain's CDR3 is CASSSHALVNQPQHF. Here the CDR3 DNA reads TGTGCCAGCAGTTCCCACGCCTTAGTCAATCAGCCCCAGCATTTT.

This clone occurred once. This sample also contains other DNA sequences that code for the same CDR3. The CDR3 coding sequence is TGTGCCAGCAGTTTGCGGGGGAGTGGCTACACCTTC. Encoded protein: CASSLRGSGYTF. The V and J genes are TRBV12-3 or TRBV12-4 and TRBJ1-2; TRBD1 might be the D (5 bases). V dropped 3 bases and J dropped 7 bases, with 9 bases sitting between them. There are 12 residues in the CDR3.

The V gene is TRBV7-3, the J gene TRBJ1-5; 10 positions match TRBD1. Per the germline V gene, CDR1 is SGHTA and CDR2 is FQGTGA. The CDR3 has 16 amino acids. V trimming: 1 base; J trimming: 3 bases; junction bases outside the gene matches: 3. The CDR3 here is CASSLSGQGVNQPQHF. The CDR3 nucleotides read TGTGCCAGCAGCTTAAGCGGACAGGGGGTCAATCAGCCCCAGCATTTT.

The J gene is TRBJ1-3, the V gene TRBV2; D is unresolved. Germline V gives CDR1 SNHLY, CDR2 FYNNEI. The V and J ends lost 1 base and 1 base respectively, with 8 bases between them. The CDR3 sequence is 15 residues long. The CDR3 loop is CASSEGKTSGNTIYF. The CDR3 region has the DNA TGTGCCAGCAGTGAAGGAAAGACTTCTGGAAACACCATATATTTT.

This chain's CDR3 is CASSPLAANTEAFF. The CDR3 DNA is TGTGCCAGCAGTCCCTTGGCGGCGAACACTGAAGCTTTCTTT. The chain recombines TRBV6-5 with TRBJ1-1; D uncertain. This CDR3 region has 14 residues. V was shortened by 5 bases and J by 1 base, with 11 bases between the two germline ends. The germline V gene has CDR1 MNHEY and CDR2 SVGAGI.

V and J are TRBV28 and TRBJ1-3; no firm D call. Deletions cut 10 bases from V and 4 bases from J, with 8 bases between. Germline V gene data show CDR1 as MDHEN and CDR2 as SYDVKM. The CDR3 is made up of 11 amino acids. The CDR3: CAISGGNTIYF. The DNA for the CDR3 is TGTGCCATATCGGGAGGAAACACCATATATTTT.

V usage is TRBV5-1 and J usage is TRBJ2-1, with D possibly being TRBD2 (7 bases). Trimming shortened V by 2 bases and J by 1 base, and 10 bases separated the two germline ends. Germline values: CDR1 SGHRS, CDR2 YFSETQ. The CDR3 is 15 residues long. CDR3 DNA sequence: TGCGCCAGCAGCTTCCGGGGGGCGTCCTACAATGAGCAGTTCTTC. Its translation: CASSFRGASYNEQFF.

The CDR3 protein is CASSQVDRANYGYTF. The CDR3 region has the DNA TGCGCCAGCAGCCAAGTGGACAGAGCTAACTATGGCTACACCTTC. The chain carries TRBV4-1 and TRBJ1-2; tentatively, D is TRBD1 (6 bases). Between the trimmed V and J ends, which lost 1 base and 0 bases, there was a span of 9 bases. The CDR3 runs to 15 residues. CDR1 MGHRA and CDR2 YSYEKL come from the germline V gene.

This chain joins TRBV24-1 and TRBJ2-7, with 7 bases identical to TRBD1. This CDR3 has 15 amino acids. The V gene end was trimmed by 2 bases and the J gene end by 2 bases; junction bases not matched to a gene: 5. Germline loops: CDR1 KGHDR, CDR2 SFDVKD. CDR3 protein: CATSDSRDSPYEQYF. CDR3 bases: TGTGCCACCAGTGATTCCCGGGACAGTCCCTACGAGCAGTACTTC.

J is TRBJ2-1 and V is TRBV15, with 9 positions matching TRBD2. The germline V gene encodes CDR1 LNHNV and CDR2 YYDKDF (reference sequence). This CDR3 comprises 17 residues. With V trimmed by 0 bases and J by 0 bases, 3 bases remained unmatched. In DNA, the CDR3 is TGTGCCACCAGCAGAGATTCGGGACTAGCCTCCTACAATGAGCAGTTCTTC. Translation gives CATSRDSGLASYNEQFF.

The V call is TRBV2, the J call TRBJ1-2; 7 nucleotides agree with TRBD1. Germline lookup yields CDR1 SNHLY and CDR2 FYNNEI. The ends lost 3 bases at V and 2 bases at J; junction bases unmatched: 27. The CDR3 is 22 amino acids. The CDR3 region is CASSDKSDWGQGDQINNYGYTF. For the CDR3, the DNA is TGTGCCAGCAGTGATAAATCTGATTGGGGCCAGGGGGACCAAATTAACAACTATGGCTACACCTTC.

This clone was counted once. The gene calls are TRBV7-6 and TRBJ2-1; 16 bases align to TRBD2. The germline gives CDR1 SGHVS, CDR2 FNYEAQ. This CDR3 comprises 16 residues. V trimming: 5 bases; J trimming: 9 bases; junction bases outside the gene matches: 7. CDR3 DNA: TGTGCCAGCAGCATCACGGGACTAGCGGGGGGGGGTGAGCAGTTCTTC. Its translation is CASSITGLAGGGEQFF.

V is TRBV19 and J is TRBJ2-1, with 10 bases lining up with TRBD1. Germline V gives CDR1 LNHDA, CDR2 SQIVND (reference sequence). This CDR3 spans 15 amino acids. V was pared by 5 bases and J by 6 bases, with 7 bases of the junction left unmatched. The CDR3 nucleotides read TGTGCCAGTAGTGACAGGGGGCGAATGATCAATGAGCAGTTCTTC. Its translation: CASSDRGRMINEQFF. The variable domain in full, completed from reference TRBV19 and TRBJ2-1, reads DGGITQSPKYLFRKEGQNVTLSCEQNLNHDAMYWYRQDPGQGLRLIYYSQIVNDFQKGDIAEGYSVSREKKESFPLTVTSAQKNPTAFYLCASSDRGRMINEQFFGPGTRLTVL.

The chain carries TRBV2 and TRBJ1-1; possible D gene TRBD1, 5 bases. CDR3 size: 14 residues. CDR1 and CDR2 (germline): SNHLY, FYNNEI. V lost 7 bases, J lost 2 bases, and 14 bases lay in between. CDR3 sequence: CASKSGPVNTEAFF. CDR3 in DNA: TGTGCCAGCAAGTCAGGGCCCGTTAACACTGAAGCTTTCTTT.

V is TRBV7-2 and J is TRBJ2-3; tentative D call: TRBD1 (6 bases). Germline CDR1 and CDR2: SGHTA and FQGNSA. Trimming took 8 bases from V and 0 from J, leaving 9 bases between them. The CDR3 contains 13 residues. Here the CDR3 reads CASGTKSTDTQYF. CDR3 DNA: TGTGCCAGCGGGACAAAAAGCACAGATACGCAGTATTTT.